The sequence of this T cell receptor (beta chain) was determined in a study of blood T cells in healthy people across ages (dated by TCRdb to about 2015). As for the study more broadly: In model experiments, template switching captured roughly one uniquely barcoded TCR beta cDNA molecule for every two T cells. Age-related changes in TCR beta repertoire diversity were measured in the study by deep sequencing normalized with unique cDNA molecular identifiers. Donors were grouped into four age groups: young (average roughly 15 years), middle-aged (around 39), aged (roughly 67) and long-lived (around 80). Donors of different ages were randomly distributed across sequencing lanes to avoid experimental bias. The study analyzed two additional independent replicas of 1 million unique cDNA reads from the same blood draw for two donors, one aged 18 to 29 and one aged 80 or older. Broad study findings and their caveats: Because donor CMV infection status was unknown, age-related changes in expanded clonotypes were potentially confounded. Observed TCR beta diversity correlated strongly with the percentage of naive T cells measured by flow cytometry. Since profiling was done on bulk unsorted PBMCs, naive and antigen-experienced compartments could not be conclusively compared. Observed TCR beta diversity per million T cells fell roughly linearly with age, and a significant reduction was already apparent by age roughly 40. Estimates of total diversity from one million sequenced T cells were regarded as lower bounds and underestimates. Compared with the aged group, the long-lived group had more naive CD4+ T cells, fewer expanded clones and increased TCR diversity, suggesting age selection.

The CDR3 holds 14 amino acids from the cysteine to the phenylalanine. Of the read, only the CDR3 DNA is kept; its 42 bases are in frame from base 1. CDR1 and CDR2 are drawn from the germline V gene: KGHSH, LQKENI. Trimming costs V 5 bases and J 1 base, and their ends lie 9 bases apart. The donors were roughly 40 Caucasian individuals from Russia, aged 6 to 90 years, who were systemically healthy. Each donor gave around 9.9 milliliters of peripheral blood, collected into EDTA-treated Vacutainer tubes. PBMCs were isolated by Ficoll-Paque density-gradient centrifugation, with at least 6.5 million obtained per sample. Total RNA was extracted from PBMCs with Trizol reagent, with at least 6 micrograms obtained per sample. For every donor, flow cytometry on a PBMC aliquot measured the percentage of naive CD45RAhigh/CD27high T cells. The library was made by 5' RACE. The sequencing machine was an Illumina HiSeq 2500. A second PCR of about 6 to 11 cycles was performed with a sample-barcoded 5' primer and a J-beta primer mix. Each TCR beta cDNA molecule received a unique molecular identifier from a template-switch 5' adaptor carrying 12 random nucleotides. Each sample yielded at least 2.5 million CDR3-containing paired-end reads. All of the RNA was converted into first-strand cDNA using the Mint cDNA synthesis kit, with a TRBC-specific oligonucleotide serving as the primer. Following uracil-DNA glycosylase treatment, a first 18-cycle PCR with universal primers M1SS and BC2_uni_R was performed on all cDNA. For the original study's pipeline: Each sample was normalized by randomly selecting 1 million high-quality reads, each carrying a distinct molecular identifier. Instead of being binned into consensus sequences, reads that shared molecular identifiers were thrown out. MiTCR, set to a Q25 quality threshold and the strictest error-elimination algorithm, was used for CDR3 identification, clonotype clustering and error correction. A nonparametric unseen species model using Euler transformation provided a lower-bound estimate of total TCR beta diversity. TCRdb passed the public sequencing reads through fastp at Q25 and MiXCR, retaining productive beta sequences. Rows with one shared CDR3 protein collapse into an entry with the most common genes and DNA. The authors' filters were not applied to this entry. This sample has more than 700,000 distinct CDR3 sequences in its table, and roughly 46% of those were observed once. The top ten clonotypes cover over 15% of the sample.

In its sample, this clonotype was seen a few times. The specificity of this receptor is unknown. No base quality information exists; no much larger clone differs at one position. Sequencing was carried out using blood. This sequence originates from a man older than 75 in good health. The V and J genes are TRBV18 and TRBJ2-1; TRBD2 is possibly the D segment (5 matching bases). CDR3 loop: CASSEAESYNEQFF. The sequenced DNA: TGTGCCAGCTCAGAAGCGGAGTCCTACAATGAGCAGTTCTTC.